The present TCR beta chain was sequenced within a study of CD8+ T cells in alopecia areata. Study overall: For the treated group, dosing was oral tofacitinib at 5 to 10 mg twice daily. Study conclusions and caveats: There were many expanded lesional clones persisting in scalp and blood during tofacitinib.

Treatment defined: oral pan-JAK inhibitor, 5-10 mg twice daily. cDNA reverse transcribed from extracted RNA served as the sequencing template. Only in-frame clones appear in the TCRdb table, and some are missing; sequencing was by immunoSEQ multiplex PCR. The sample shows hundreds of thousands of clones, over 45% of them seen only once. V lost 6 bases to trimming and J lost 0 bases; unmatched junction nucleotides: 5. The CDR3 has 14 amino acids. CDR1 and CDR2 (germline): MNHEY, SMNVEV (reference sequence). This clone was counted between two and nine times. Its antigen is as yet unknown. Sequencing was performed on CD4+ T cells sorted from blood, taken at roughly week 53, from a patient treated with tofacitinib. The clonotype was recovered from a human donor with alopecia areata. This rearrangement joins TRBV27 to TRBJ2-7; 7 positions match TRBD1. In DNA, the CDR3 is TGTGCCAGCAGCATAACAGGGGCCTCCTACGAGCAGTACTTC. Protein sequence: CASSITGASYEQYF.